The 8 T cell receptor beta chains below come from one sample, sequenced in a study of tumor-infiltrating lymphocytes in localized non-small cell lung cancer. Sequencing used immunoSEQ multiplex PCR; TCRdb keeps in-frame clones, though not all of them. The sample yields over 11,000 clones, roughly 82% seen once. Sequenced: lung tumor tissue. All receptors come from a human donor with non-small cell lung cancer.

The CDR3 DNA reads as TGTGCCAGCAGCGCACCGGGGGGTACTGGAAACACCATATATTTT. This gives the protein CASSAPGGTGNTIYF. The chain joins TRBV2 to TRBJ1-3; tentative D call: TRBD1 (5 bases). V was pared by 6 bases and J by 2 bases, with 14 bases between. The germline gives CDR1 SNHLY, CDR2 FYNNEI. The length of the CDR3 is 15 residues.

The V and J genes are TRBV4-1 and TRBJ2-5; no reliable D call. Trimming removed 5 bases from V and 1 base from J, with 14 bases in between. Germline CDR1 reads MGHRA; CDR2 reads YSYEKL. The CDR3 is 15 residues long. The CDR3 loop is CASSGMGAPQETQYF. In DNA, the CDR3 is TGCGCCAGCAGCGGTATGGGCGCTCCCCAAGAGACCCAGTACTTC.

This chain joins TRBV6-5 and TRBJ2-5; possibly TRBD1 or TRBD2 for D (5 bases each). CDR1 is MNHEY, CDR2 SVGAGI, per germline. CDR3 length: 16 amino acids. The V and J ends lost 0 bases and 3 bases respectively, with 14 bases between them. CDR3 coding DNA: TGTGCCAGCAGTTACTCAACTGGGACGGCCAAAGAGACCCAGTACTTC. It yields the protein CASSYSTGTAKETQYF.

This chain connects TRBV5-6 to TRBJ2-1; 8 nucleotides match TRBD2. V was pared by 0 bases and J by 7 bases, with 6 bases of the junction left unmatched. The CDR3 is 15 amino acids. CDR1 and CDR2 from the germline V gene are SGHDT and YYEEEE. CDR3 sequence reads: CASSLVSGGPNEQFF. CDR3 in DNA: TGTGCCAGCAGCTTGGTTTCGGGGGGGCCGAATGAGCAGTTCTTC.

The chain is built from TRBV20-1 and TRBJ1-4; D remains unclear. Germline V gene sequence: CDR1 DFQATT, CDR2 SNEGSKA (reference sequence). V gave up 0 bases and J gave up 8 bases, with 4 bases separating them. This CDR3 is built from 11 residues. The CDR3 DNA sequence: TGCAGTGCTAGAGATCGAGAAAAACTGTTTTTT. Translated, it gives CSARDREKLFF.

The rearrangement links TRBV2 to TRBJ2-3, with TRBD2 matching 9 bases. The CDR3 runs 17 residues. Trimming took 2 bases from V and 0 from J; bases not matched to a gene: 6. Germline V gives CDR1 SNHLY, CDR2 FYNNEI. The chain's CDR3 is CASSERLAGWSTDTQYF. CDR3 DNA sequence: TGTGCCAGCAGTGAACGCCTAGCGGGGTGGAGCACAGATACGCAGTATTTT.

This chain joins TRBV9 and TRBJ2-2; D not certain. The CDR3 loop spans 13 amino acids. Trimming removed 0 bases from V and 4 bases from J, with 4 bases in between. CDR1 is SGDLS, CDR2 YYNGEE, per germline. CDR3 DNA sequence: TGTGCCAGCAGCGTAGTAGTCACCGGGGAGCTGTTTTTT. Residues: CASSVVVTGELFF.

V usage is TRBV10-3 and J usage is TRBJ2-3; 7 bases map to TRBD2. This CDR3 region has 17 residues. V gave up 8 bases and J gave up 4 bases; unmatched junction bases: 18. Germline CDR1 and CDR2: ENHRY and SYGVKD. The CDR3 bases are TGTGCCATCCGAGGTGGTGTCGGCGGGAGTAATGCAGATACGCAGTATTTT. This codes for CAIRGGVGGSNADTQYF.